This T cell receptor beta chain was captured by sequencing in a study of T cell repertoires in cytomegalovirus infection. The germline V and J ends were trimmed by 5 bases and 5 bases, with 15 bases remaining between them. Germline lookup yields CDR1 SGHTA and CDR2 FQGNSA. This CDR3 contains 15 residues. This clonotype occurred many times. Its antigen is not identified. MiXCR, run by TCRdb on the reads, gives a single entry per CDR3 protein. This sample has tens of thousands of distinct CDR3 sequences, with 20% found just once. The receptor comes from a human donor in good health (CMV status not recorded). Some clones in this sample may be carry-over from other donors' samples. The sequenced sample consisted of PBMCs, sequenced either directly or after in vitro stimulation (not recorded which). The V and J genes are TRBV7-2 and TRBJ1-4, with D unresolved. CDR3 nucleotides: TGTGCCAGCAGCCCCAGACAAGAATACAATGAAAAACTGTTTTTT. This translates into CASSPRQEYNEKLFF.